What follows are 32 T cell receptor beta chains derived from one specimen sequenced in a study of T cells in localized non-small cell lung cancer. Data came from immunoSEQ multiplex PCR; TCRdb stores just in-frame clones and leaves some out. The table has approximately 47,000 clones, roughly nine tenths seen once. The sample here was PBMCs, taken before any cancer treatment. The receptors were sampled from a man aged 35 to 69 with stage II lung adenocarcinoma.

V usage is TRBV5-6 and J usage is TRBJ2-7, with D possibly TRBD2 on 7 matching bases. V gave up 4 bases and J gave up 7 bases, with 21 bases separating them. This CDR3 comprises 15 residues. In germline, CDR1 is SGHDT, CDR2 YYEEEE. The CDR3 DNA sequence: TGTGCCAGCAGCCCGGAAGGGGGGGCCTTAAGTGAGCAGTACGTC. Protein: CASSPEGGALSEQYV.

The chain links TRBV5-1 to TRBJ1-2, with D perhaps TRBD1 (6 bases). The CDR3 is made up of 16 amino acids. CDR1 and CDR2 from the germline V gene are SGHRS and YFSETQ. The ends were cut back, 0 bases at V and 1 base at J, with 13 bases in the middle. CDR3 amino acids: CASSLAGAGINYGYTF. CDR3 nucleotide sequence: TGCGCCAGCAGCTTGGCGGGGGCAGGGATTAACTATGGCTACACCTTC.

V and J are TRBV7-9 and TRBJ2-1, with D unclear. Trimming removed 7 bases from V and 5 bases from J, with 12 bases in between. The germline gives CDR1 SEHNR, CDR2 FQNEAQ (reference sequence). CDR3 length: 13 residues. CDR3 nucleotides: TGTGCCAGCACCCGCACGGATGACAATGAGCAGTTCTTC. Translating it yields CASTRTDDNEQFF.

J is TRBJ1-1 and V is TRBV10-3; D might be TRBD1 (5 bases). Trimming removed 8 bases at V and 3 bases at J, with 16 bases between. CDR3 length equals 14 residues. Looked up from germline, CDR1 is ENHRY and CDR2 is SYGVKD. The CDR3 DNA reads TGTGCCATCCCTTTGTCGGGACCTTACACTGAAGCTTTCTTT. As protein: CAIPLSGPYTEAFF.

The chain combines TRBV9 with TRBJ2-4; 8 bases are shared with TRBD2. Germline V gene sequence: CDR1 SGDLS, CDR2 YYNGEE. V was pared by 0 bases and J by 12 bases, with 5 bases of the junction left unmatched. The CDR3 has 13 amino acids. The CDR3 protein is CASSVDLSGDQYF. In nucleotides, the CDR3 is TGTGCCAGCAGCGTAGATCTTAGCGGGGATCAGTACTTC.

The rearrangement links TRBV19 to TRBJ1-2; 9 bases match TRBD1. After removal of 7 bases from V and 7 bases from J, the junction contained 7 bases not matched to a gene. Per the germline V gene, CDR1 is LNHDA and CDR2 is SQIVND (reference sequence). CDR3 size: 13 residues. The DNA for the CDR3 is TGTGCCAGTAAAACCGGGACAGGGATTGGCTACACCTTC. It translates to CASKTGTGIGYTF.

The chain is built from TRBV4-1 and TRBJ1-1, with 8 bases aligning to TRBD1. Germline values: CDR1 MGHRA, CDR2 YSYEKL. The junction had 9 bases not matched to a gene; V was cut back by 4 bases and J by 5 bases. This CDR3 is 15 amino acids long. CDR3 protein: CASSLNNRGVTEAFF. The CDR3 nucleotides read TGCGCCAGCAGCCTAAACAACAGGGGGGTGACTGAAGCTTTCTTT.

The gene calls are TRBV6-6 and TRBJ1-5, with D unresolved. Trimming left V 6 bases short and J 5 bases short, with 8 bases between. The CDR3 consists of 12 residues. From germline, CDR1 is MNHNY and CDR2 SVGAGI (reference sequence). The CDR3 loop reads CASRREDQPQHF. The CDR3 DNA reads TGTGCCAGCAGAAGAGAAGATCAGCCCCAGCATTTT.

This chain joins TRBV18 and TRBJ1-5; no firm D call. The germline V gene encodes CDR1 KGHSH and CDR2 LQKENI. This CDR3 contains 15 residues. The V gene lost 2 bases and the J gene lost 5 bases, with 13 bases spanning the gap. CDR3 region: CASSPIHGNDQPQHF. CDR3 nucleotide sequence: TGTGCCAGCTCACCAATACACGGAAATGATCAGCCCCAGCATTTT. The whole variable domain, remainder taken from reference TRBV18 and TRBJ1-5, is NAGVMQNPRHLVRRRGQEARLRCSPMKGHSHVYWYRQLPEEGLKFMVYLQKENIIDESGMPKERFSAEFPKEGPSILRIQQVVRGDSAAYFCASSPIHGNDQPQHFGDGTRLSIL.

The CDR3 sequence is CASSPGTGTNEQFF. The DNA for the CDR3 is TGTGCCAGTAGTCCCGGGACAGGGACGAATGAGCAGTTCTTC. The gene calls are TRBV19 and TRBJ2-1; 9 positions match TRBD1. From germline, CDR1 is LNHDA and CDR2 SQIVND (reference sequence). The CDR3 contains 14 residues. V lost 5 bases to trimming and J lost 7 bases; unmatched junction nucleotides: 6.

The V and J genes are TRBV5-1 and TRBJ2-7; 16 nucleotides line up with TRBD2. Germline V gene lookup returns CDR1 SGHRS and CDR2 YFSETQ. CDR3 length equals 16 residues. V lost 2 bases to trimming and J lost 7 bases; unmatched junction nucleotides: 6. CDR3 DNA sequence: TGCGCCAGCAGCTTACCCCCGGGACTAGCGGGGGGGGAGCAGTACGTC. As protein: CASSLPPGLAGGEQYV.

The CDR3 here is CASSVAGTAYNEQFF. In DNA form, the CDR3 reads TGTGCCAGCAGCGTAGCCGGGACTGCCTACAATGAGCAGTTCTTC. V and J are TRBV9 and TRBJ2-1; tentative D call: TRBD2 (6 bases). Germline CDR1 SGDLS, CDR2 YYNGEE. The CDR3 is 15 residues long. V lost 0 bases and J 2 bases, leaving 9 bases between the germline ends.

The genes are TRBV11-2 and TRBJ1-1, with 7 nucleotides matching TRBD1. The CDR3 contains 16 residues. Trimming at V came to 1 base and at J to 1 base, leaving 6 bases not matched to a gene. Germline assignment: CDR1 SGHAT and CDR2 FQNNGV. The CDR3 DNA follows: TGTGCCAGCAGCTTAGGACAGGGCTACCGGAACACTGAAGCTTTCTTT. This gives the protein CASSLGQGYRNTEAFF.

This clone was recorded only once. The chain is built from TRBV4-1 and TRBJ2-3; D possibly matches TRBD1 or TRBD2 (6 bases each). Germline V gene sequence: CDR1 MGHRA, CDR2 YSYEKL. Deletions cut 0 bases from V and 2 bases from J, with 15 bases between. This CDR3 is built from 17 residues. The CDR3 nucleotides are TGCGCCAGCAGCCAAGATAAGGGGGACTTTTCCACAGATACGCAGTATTTT. Its protein product is CASSQDKGDFSTDTQYF.

The chain employs TRBV11-1 and TRBJ1-1; D unclear. The V gene lost 4 bases and the J gene lost 1 base, with 19 bases spanning the gap. The V gene's germline CDR1 is SGHAT and CDR2 FQDESV (reference sequence). This CDR3 comprises 17 residues. CDR3 sequence (DNA): TGTGCCAGCAGCTCACCCCCAGCGGCCCGGAAGAACACTGAAGCTTTCTTT. The encoded protein is CASSSPPAARKNTEAFF.

In this sample, this clone turned up a few times. The chain combines TRBV30 with TRBJ1-1; D is possibly TRBD1 (5 bases). Germline V gene data show CDR1 as GTSNPN and CDR2 as SVGIG (reference sequence). The V gene lost 5 bases and the J gene lost 5 bases, with 15 bases spanning the gap. The CDR3 loop spans 13 amino acids. Here the CDR3 reads CAWVDRTLTEAFF. DNA of the CDR3: TGTGCCTGGGTCGACAGAACACTGACTGAAGCTTTCTTT.

The chain links TRBV19 to TRBJ1-1; D uncertain. Looked up from germline, CDR1 is LNHDA and CDR2 is SQIVND (reference sequence). V was cut by 1 base and J by 8 bases, with 11 bases left in between. The CDR3 extends over 13 amino acids. The CDR3 DNA follows: TGTGCCAGTAGTATAGTAGGGAGGATGGAAGCTTTCTTT. This translates into CASSIVGRMEAFF.

The V call is TRBV5-4, the J call TRBJ1-6; D possibly corresponds to TRBD1 (6 bases). Germline V gives CDR1 SGHNT, CDR2 YYREEE (reference sequence). The CDR3 spans 14 residues. Trimming removed 4 bases at V and 9 bases at J, with 14 bases between. The CDR3 loop is CASSLGGISSPLHF. In DNA form, the CDR3 reads TGTGCCAGCAGCCTAGGGGGTATCAGTTCACCCCTCCACTTT.

This chain joins TRBV28 and TRBJ2-5; the D gene is possibly TRBD2 (5 bases). Germline V CDR1 and CDR2: MDHEN, SYDVKM. This CDR3 region has 16 residues. V gave up 3 bases and J gave up 4 bases, with 18 bases separating them. The CDR3 nucleotides are TGTGCCAGCAGTTTGTCGGGGAGTGGAGCAGGAGAGACCCAGTACTTC. Amino acids: CASSLSGSGAGETQYF.

The chain has TRBV28 and TRBJ2-3; weak D call: TRBD1 (6 bases). The CDR3 is made up of 18 amino acids. Germline assignment: CDR1 MDHEN and CDR2 SYDVKM. V lost 8 bases and J 0 bases, leaving 24 bases between the germline ends. In DNA, the CDR3 is TGTGCCAGCTCGAAAGGAGGACAGTCGACCTCTAGCACAGATACGCAGTATTTT. This sequence encodes CASSKGGQSTSSTDTQYF.

Only a few counts were recorded for this clone. V is TRBV21-1 and J is TRBJ2-7; the table assigns TRBD1, which was not confirmed against the DNA. TRBV21-1 is shown as a pseudogene. The CDR3 loop spans 15 amino acids. The CDR3 loop reads CASSRRGAGGVEQYV. The CDR3 nucleotides are TGTGCCAGCAGCCGCCGAGGGGCAGGGGGTGTCGAGCAGTACGTC.

The chain employs TRBV12-5 and TRBJ1-2, with D uncertain. V shed 0 bases and J shed 4 bases, with 12 bases lying between them. The CDR3 spans 15 residues. Germline loops: CDR1 LGHNT, CDR2 FRNRAP. CDR3 coding DNA: TGTGCTAGTGGTTTGGTACGCCCGGGAGGCTATGGCTACACCTTC. Its protein product is CASGLVRPGGYGYTF.

The rearrangement links TRBV19 to TRBJ2-3, with D tentatively TRBD1 or TRBD2 (6 bases each). The CDR3 covers 15 residues. CDR1 is LNHDA and CDR2 is SQIVND in the germline V gene (reference sequence). V gave up 1 base and J gave up 2 bases, with 10 bases separating them. CDR3: CASSIGGALTDTQYF. The CDR3 DNA reads TGTGCCAGTAGTATAGGGGGGGCTCTCACAGATACGCAGTATTTT.

V and J are TRBV28 and TRBJ1-2, with TRBD1 matching 8 bases. Germline assignment: CDR1 MDHEN and CDR2 SYDVKM. V lost 7 bases, J lost 1 base, and 5 bases stayed unmatched. The CDR3 has 14 amino acids. In DNA form, the CDR3 reads TGTGCCAGCACCATGGACAGGGATAACTATGGCTACACCTTC. Residues: CASTMDRDNYGYTF.

The V gene is TRBV27, the J gene TRBJ1-6; the match to TRBD1 covers 7 bases. J was trimmed by 10 bases and V by 3 bases; bases with no gene match: 6. This CDR3 comprises 14 residues. Germline V CDR1 and CDR2: MNHEY, SMNVEV (reference sequence). DNA for the CDR3: TGTGCCAGCAGTTTTAGGGACAGCGGCTCACCCCTCCACTTT. Translated: CASSFRDSGSPLHF.

The gene calls are TRBV4-1 and TRBJ2-2; D is unclear. The germline V and J ends were trimmed by 3 bases and 1 base, with 15 bases remaining between them. The CDR3 consists of 17 residues. Per the germline V gene, CDR1 is MGHRA and CDR2 is YSYEKL. CDR3 in DNA: TGCGCCAGCAGCCACTTAAGGTTTTCGATGAACACCGGGGAGCTGTTTTTT. Translating it yields CASSHLRFSMNTGELFF.

The chain combines TRBV6-6 with TRBJ2-5, with D perhaps matching TRBD1 (6 bases). The CDR3 has 13 amino acids. Trimming shortened V by 6 bases and J by 5 bases, and 13 bases separated the two germline ends. Germline V gene lookup returns CDR1 MNHNY and CDR2 SVGAGI (reference sequence). This chain's CDR3 is CASSSRRGETQYF. In nucleotides, the CDR3 is TGTGCCAGCAGCTCTAGAAGGGGGGAGACCCAGTACTTC.

The rearrangement joins TRBV7-9 to TRBJ2-7; D may be TRBD1 or TRBD2 (5 bases each). Deletions cut 1 base from V and 4 bases from J, with 14 bases between. CDR1 is SEHNR, CDR2 FQNEAQ, per germline (reference sequence). The CDR3 has 15 amino acids. Here the CDR3 reads CASSLDLQGGYEQYF. As DNA, the CDR3 is TGTGCCAGCAGCTTAGATTTGCAGGGCGGGTACGAGCAGTACTTC.

The genes are TRBV4-1 and TRBJ2-3; D remains ambiguous. The germline V and J ends were trimmed by 1 base and 6 bases, with 5 bases remaining between them. CDR1 and CDR2 from the germline V gene are MGHRA and YSYEKL. This CDR3 spans 12 amino acids. The CDR3 DNA sequence: TGCGCCAGCAGCCAAGTTAAGGATACGCAGTATTTT. This encodes CASSQVKDTQYF.

This CDR3 reads CASSVEIRGDSPLHF. CDR3 coding DNA: TGTGCCAGCAGCGTAGAAATCCGGGGGGATTCACCCCTCCACTTT. This chain connects TRBV9 to TRBJ1-6; tentatively, D is TRBD1 (5 bases). Germline CDR1 is SGDLS and CDR2 is YYNGEE. The ends were cut back, 0 bases at V and 8 bases at J, with 12 bases in the middle. This CDR3 is 15 amino acids long.

This sequence joins TRBV6-1 and TRBJ1-3; TRBD1 might be the D (6 bases). From germline, CDR1 is MNHNS and CDR2 SASEGT. Trimming shortened V by 7 bases and J by 2 bases, and 12 bases separated the two germline ends. The CDR3 sequence is 14 residues long. CDR3 sequence reads: CASTARGAGNTIYF. The CDR3 DNA reads TGTGCCAGCACCGCGAGGGGGGCTGGAAACACCATATATTTT.

The rearrangement links TRBV27 to TRBJ1-1; D uncertain. The germline V gene encodes CDR1 MNHEY and CDR2 SMNVEV (reference sequence). The CDR3 is made up of 13 amino acids. The V end lost 5 bases, the J end lost 4 bases, and 11 bases lay between the germline ends. The CDR3 reads CASSVYGGTEAFF. The CDR3 DNA reads TGTGCCAGCAGTGTCTATGGAGGCACTGAAGCTTTCTTT.